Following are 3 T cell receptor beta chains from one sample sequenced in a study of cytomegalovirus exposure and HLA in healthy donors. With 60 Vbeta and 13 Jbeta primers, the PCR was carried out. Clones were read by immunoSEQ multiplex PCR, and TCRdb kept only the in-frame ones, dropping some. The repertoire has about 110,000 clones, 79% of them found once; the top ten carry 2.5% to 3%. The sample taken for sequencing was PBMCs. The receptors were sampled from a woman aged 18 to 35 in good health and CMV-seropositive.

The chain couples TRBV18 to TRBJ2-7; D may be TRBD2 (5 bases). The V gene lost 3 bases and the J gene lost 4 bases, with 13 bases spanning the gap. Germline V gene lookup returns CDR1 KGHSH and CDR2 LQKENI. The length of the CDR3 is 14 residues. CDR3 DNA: TGTGCCAGCTCACCCCCGAGCGGACCTTACGAGCAGTACTTC. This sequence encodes CASSPPSGPYEQYF.

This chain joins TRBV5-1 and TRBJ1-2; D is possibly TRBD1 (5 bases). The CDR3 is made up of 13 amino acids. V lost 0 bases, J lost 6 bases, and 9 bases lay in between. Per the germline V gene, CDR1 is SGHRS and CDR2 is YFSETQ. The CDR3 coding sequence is TGCGCCAGCAGCTTGGTAGGGGTTGATGGCTACACCTTC. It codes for CASSLVGVDGYTF. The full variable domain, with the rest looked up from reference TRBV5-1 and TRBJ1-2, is KAGVTQTPRYLIKTRGQQVTLSCSPISGHRSVSWYQQTPGQGLQFLFEYFSETQRNKGNFPGRFSGRQFSNSRSEMNVSTLELGDSALYLCASSLVGVDGYTFGSGTRLTVV.

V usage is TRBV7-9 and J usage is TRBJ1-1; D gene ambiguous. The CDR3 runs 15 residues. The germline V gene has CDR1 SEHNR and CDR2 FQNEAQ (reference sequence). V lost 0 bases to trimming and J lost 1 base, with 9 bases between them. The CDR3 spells CASSLARVRNTEAFF. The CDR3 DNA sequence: TGTGCCAGCAGCTTAGCGCGTGTTCGGAACACTGAAGCTTTCTTT. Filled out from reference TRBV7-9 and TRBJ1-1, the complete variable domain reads DTGVSQNPRHKITKRGQNVTFRCDPISEHNRLYWYRQTLGQGPEFLTYFQNEAQLEKSRLLSDRFSAERPKGSFSTLEIQRTEQGDSAMYLCASSLARVRNTEAFFGQGTRLTVV.